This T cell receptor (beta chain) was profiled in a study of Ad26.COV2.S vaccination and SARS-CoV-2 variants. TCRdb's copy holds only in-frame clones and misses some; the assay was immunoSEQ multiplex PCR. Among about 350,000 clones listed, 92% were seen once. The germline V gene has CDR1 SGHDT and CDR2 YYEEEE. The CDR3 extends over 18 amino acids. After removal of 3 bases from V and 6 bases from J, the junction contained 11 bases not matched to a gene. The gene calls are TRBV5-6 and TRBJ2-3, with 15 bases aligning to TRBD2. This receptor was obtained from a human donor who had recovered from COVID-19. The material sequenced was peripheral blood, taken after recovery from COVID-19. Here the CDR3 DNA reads TGTGCCAGCAGCTCCCCGGGACTAGCGGGGGGCTGGGGGGATACGCAGTATTTT. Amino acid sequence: CASSSPGLAGGWGDTQYF.